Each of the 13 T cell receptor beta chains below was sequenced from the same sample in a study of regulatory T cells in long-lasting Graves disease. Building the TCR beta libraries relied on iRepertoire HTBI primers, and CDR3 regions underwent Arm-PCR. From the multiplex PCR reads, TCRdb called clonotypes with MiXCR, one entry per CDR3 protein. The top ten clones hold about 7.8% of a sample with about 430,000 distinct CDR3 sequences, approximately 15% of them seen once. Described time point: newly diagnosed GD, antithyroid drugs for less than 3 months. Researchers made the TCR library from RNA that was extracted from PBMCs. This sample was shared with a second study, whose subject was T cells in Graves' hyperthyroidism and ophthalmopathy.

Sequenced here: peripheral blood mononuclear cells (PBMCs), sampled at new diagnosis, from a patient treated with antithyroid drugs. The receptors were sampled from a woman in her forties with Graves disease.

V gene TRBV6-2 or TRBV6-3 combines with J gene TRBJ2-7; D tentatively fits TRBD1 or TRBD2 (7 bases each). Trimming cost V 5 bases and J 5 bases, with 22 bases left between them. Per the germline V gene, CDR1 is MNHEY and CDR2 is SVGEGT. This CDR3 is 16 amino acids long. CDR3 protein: CASSEGGYGSGDEQYF. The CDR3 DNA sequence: TGTGCCAGCAGTGAAGGGGGCTACGGGAGCGGGGACGAGCAGTACTTC.

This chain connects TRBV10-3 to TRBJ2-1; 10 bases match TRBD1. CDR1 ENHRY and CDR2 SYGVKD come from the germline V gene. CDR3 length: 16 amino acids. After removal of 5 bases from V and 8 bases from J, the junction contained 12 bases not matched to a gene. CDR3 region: CAISSAGTGAHDEQFF. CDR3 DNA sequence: TGTGCCATCAGTTCTGCCGGGACAGGGGCGCACGATGAGCAGTTCTTC.

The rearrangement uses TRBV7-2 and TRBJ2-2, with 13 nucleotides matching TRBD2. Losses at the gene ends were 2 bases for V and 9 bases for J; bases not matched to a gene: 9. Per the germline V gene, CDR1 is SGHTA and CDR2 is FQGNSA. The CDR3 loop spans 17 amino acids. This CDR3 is CASSLTGTSGTSRELFF. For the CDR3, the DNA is TGTGCCAGCAGCTTAACGGGGACTAGCGGGACCTCGAGGGAGCTGTTTTTT.

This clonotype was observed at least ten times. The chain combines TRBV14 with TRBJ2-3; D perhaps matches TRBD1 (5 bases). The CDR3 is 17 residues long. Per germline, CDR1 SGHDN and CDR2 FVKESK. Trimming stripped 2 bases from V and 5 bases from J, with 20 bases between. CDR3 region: CASSQTPGGRVEDTQYF. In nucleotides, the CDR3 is TGTGCCAGCAGCCAAACCCCTGGTGGCAGGGTGGAAGATACGCAGTATTTT.

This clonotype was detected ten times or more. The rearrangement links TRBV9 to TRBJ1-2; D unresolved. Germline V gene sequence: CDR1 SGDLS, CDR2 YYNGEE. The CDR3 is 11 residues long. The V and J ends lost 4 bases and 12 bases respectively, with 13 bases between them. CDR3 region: CASSSRGDHTF. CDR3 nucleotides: TGTGCCAGCAGCTCCCGCGGGGATCACACCTTC.

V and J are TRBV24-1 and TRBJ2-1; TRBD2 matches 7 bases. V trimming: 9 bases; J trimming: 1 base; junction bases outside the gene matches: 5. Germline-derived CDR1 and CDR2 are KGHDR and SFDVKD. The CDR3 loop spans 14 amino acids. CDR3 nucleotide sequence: TGTGCCACCGAAAAAGCGGGATCCTACAATGAGCAGTTCTTC. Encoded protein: CATEKAGSYNEQFF.

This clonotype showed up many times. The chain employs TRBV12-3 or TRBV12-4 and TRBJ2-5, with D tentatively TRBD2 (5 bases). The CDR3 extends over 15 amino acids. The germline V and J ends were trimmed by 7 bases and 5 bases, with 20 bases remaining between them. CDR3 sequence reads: CASIQNGIRGETQYF. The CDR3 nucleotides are TGTGCCAGCATTCAAAACGGGATCCGCGGGGAGACCCAGTACTTC.

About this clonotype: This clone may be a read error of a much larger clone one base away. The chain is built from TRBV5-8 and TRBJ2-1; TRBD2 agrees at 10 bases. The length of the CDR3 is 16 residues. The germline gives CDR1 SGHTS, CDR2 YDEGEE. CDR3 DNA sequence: TGTGCCAGCAGCTGGGCAGCGGGAGGGTACTACAATGAGCAGCTCTTC. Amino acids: CASSWAAGGYYNEQLF.

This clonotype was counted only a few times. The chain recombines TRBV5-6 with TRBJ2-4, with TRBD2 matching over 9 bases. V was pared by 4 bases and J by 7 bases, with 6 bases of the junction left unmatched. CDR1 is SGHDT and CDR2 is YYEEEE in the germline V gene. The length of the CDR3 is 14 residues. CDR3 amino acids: CASSPGLALNIQYF. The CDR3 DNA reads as TGTGCCAGCAGCCCCGGACTAGCGCTTAACATTCAGTACTTC.

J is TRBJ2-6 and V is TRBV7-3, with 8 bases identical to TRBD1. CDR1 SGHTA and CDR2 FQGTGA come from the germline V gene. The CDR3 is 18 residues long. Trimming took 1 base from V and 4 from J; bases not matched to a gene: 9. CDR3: CASSLMGQVVGGANVLTF. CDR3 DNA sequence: TGTGCCAGCAGCTTAATGGGACAGGTTGTCGGGGGGGCCAACGTCCTGACTTTC.

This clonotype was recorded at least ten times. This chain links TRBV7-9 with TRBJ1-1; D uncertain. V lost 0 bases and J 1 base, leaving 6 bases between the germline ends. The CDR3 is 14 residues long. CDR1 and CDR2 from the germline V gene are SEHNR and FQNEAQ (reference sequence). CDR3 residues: CASSLAVTNTEAFF. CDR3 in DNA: TGTGCCAGCAGCTTAGCGGTCACGAACACTGAAGCTTTCTTT.

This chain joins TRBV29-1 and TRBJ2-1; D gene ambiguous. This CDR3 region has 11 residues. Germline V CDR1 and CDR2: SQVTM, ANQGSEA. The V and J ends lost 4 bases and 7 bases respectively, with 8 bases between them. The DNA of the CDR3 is TGCAGCGTTGTTAATTGGAATGAGCAGTTCTTC. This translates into CSVVNWNEQFF.

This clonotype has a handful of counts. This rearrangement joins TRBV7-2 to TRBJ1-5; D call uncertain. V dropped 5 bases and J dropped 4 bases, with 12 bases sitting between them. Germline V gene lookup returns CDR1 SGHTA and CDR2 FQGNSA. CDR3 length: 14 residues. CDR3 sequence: CASSLNPGNQPQHF. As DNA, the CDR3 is TGTGCCAGCAGCCTAAATCCGGGAAATCAGCCCCAGCATTTT.